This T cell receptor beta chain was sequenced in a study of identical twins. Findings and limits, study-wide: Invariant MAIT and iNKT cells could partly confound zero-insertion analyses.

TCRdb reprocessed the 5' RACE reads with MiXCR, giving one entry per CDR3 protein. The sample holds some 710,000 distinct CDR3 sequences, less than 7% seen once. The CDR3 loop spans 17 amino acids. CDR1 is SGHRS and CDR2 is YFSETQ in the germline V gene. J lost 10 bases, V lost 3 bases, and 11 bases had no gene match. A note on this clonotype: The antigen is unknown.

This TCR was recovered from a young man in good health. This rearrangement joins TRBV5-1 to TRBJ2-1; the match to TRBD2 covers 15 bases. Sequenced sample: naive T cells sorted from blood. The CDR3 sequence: CASSSGLAGGGWGEQFF. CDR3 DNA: TGCGCCAGCAGCTCGGGACTAGCGGGAGGCGGCTGGGGGGAGCAGTTCTTC.